This is a list of T cell receptor beta chains from one sample in a study of PD-L1 blockade in urothelial cancer. Assay: immunoSEQ multiplex PCR; the TCRdb copy retains only in-frame clones and omits some. The data contain around 100,000 clones, under 95% of them singletons. The source was PBMCs, collected around atezolizumab (anti-PD-L1) treatment. The receptors shown here come from a man in his 60s with urothelial cancer. The CDR3 runs from the conserved cysteine through the conserved F or W. A D gene is named only where the DNA matches it firmly. Some rows mark clone size as missing; the rest say once, few, many or name a class of expanded clone.

clone_size	v_call	d_call	j_call	cdr3_aa	cdr3_nt
NA	TRBV10-1	TRBD1	TRBJ2-7	CASSESGTGSVEQYF	TGCGCCAGCAGTGAGTCGGGGACAGGTTCCGTCGAGCAGTACTTC
NA	TRBV6-4	TRBD1	TRBJ2-3	CASSGQGLSTDTQYF	TGTGCCAGCAGCGGACAGGGCTTAAGCACAGATACGCAGTATTTT
once	TRBV4-2	NA	TRBJ2-3	CASSQEGRGPRSDTQYF	TGTGCCAGCAGCCAAGAAGGGCGGGGGCCGAGGTCAGATACGCAGTATTTT
NA	TRBV6-1	NA	TRBJ2-3	CASGQGIPDTQYF	TGTGCCAGCGGGCAGGGGATTCCAGATACGCAGTATTTT
NA	TRBV28	NA	TRBJ2-2	CASIPSTGELFF	TGTGCCAGCATCCCATCCACCGGGGAGCTGTTTTTT
once	TRBV7-2	TRBD1	TRBJ1-2	CASRPGQGFGYTF	TGTGCCAGCAGACCCGGACAGGGGTTTGGCTACACCTTC
NA	TRBV10-3	TRBD1	TRBJ1-2	CAIRFGQGPERGYGYTF	TGTGCCATCCGATTCGGACAGGGACCGGAAAGGGGCTATGGCTACACCTTC
NA	TRBV7-9	NA	TRBJ1-1	CASSLAYRDTEAFF	TGTGCCAGCAGCTTAGCCTACAGGGACACTGAAGCTTTCTTT
NA	TRBV21-1	NA	TRBJ2-5	CASPTGGANETQYF	TGTGCCAGCCCGACAGGGGGCGCCAACGAGACCCAGTACTTC
NA	TRBV7-2	NA	TRBJ2-3	CASSLAAGSTDTQYF	TGTGCCAGCAGCTTAGCGGCGGGCAGCACAGATACGCAGTATTTT
NA	TRBV29-1	NA	TRBJ1-1	CSARWGQGSGGAFF	TGCAGCGCCCGTTGGGGGCAAGGGTCGGGTGGGGCTTTCTTT
NA	TRBV5-4	TRBD1	TRBJ2-3	CASSLVARGTDTQYF	TGTGCCAGCAGCTTGGTAGCCAGGGGGACAGATACGCAGTATTTT
NA	TRBV30	NA	TRBJ1-1	CAWKANTEAFF	TGTGCCTGGAAAGCGAACACTGAAGCTTTCTTT
NA	TRBV30	NA	TRBJ2-5	CAWAEDYPYSQETQYF	TGTGCCTGGGCCGAAGACTACCCTTATTCACAAGAGACCCAGTACTTC
NA	TRBV27	TRBD1	TRBJ1-2	CASTPSSDRGAHYGYTF	TGTGCCAGCACCCCTTCCTCTGACAGGGGGGCCCACTATGGCTACACCTTC
NA	TRBV5-8	NA	TRBJ1-1	CASTPGQGGNTEAFF	TGTGCCAGCACCCCAGGGCAGGGAGGGAACACTGAAGCTTTCTTT
NA	TRBV20-1	NA	TRBJ2-3	CSAREGGTQYF	TGCAGTGCTAGAGAAGGGGGTACGCAGTATTTT
NA	TRBV28	NA	TRBJ1-1	CASSFINTEAFF	TGTGCCAGCAGTTTCATCAACACTGAAGCTTTCTTT
once	TRBV11-3	NA	TRBJ2-7	CASSLESSSYEQYF	TGTGCCAGCAGCTTAGAATCCAGCTCCTACGAGCAGTACTTC
NA	TRBV18	NA	TRBJ2-2	CASSPFSRENTGELFF	TGTGCCAGCTCACCATTCTCTCGGGAGAACACCGGGGAGCTGTTTTTT
few	TRBV19	NA	TRBJ2-5	CASSIPGIETQYF	TGTGCCAGTAGTATTCCGGGGATAGAGACCCAGTACTTC
NA	TRBV5-5	TRBD2	TRBJ2-1	CASSLLAGGTNEQFF	TGTGCCAGCAGCCTCCTAGCGGGAGGGACGAATGAGCAGTTCTTC
NA	TRBV6-5	NA	TRBJ2-3	CASSYSAGEYTDTQYF	TGTGCCAGCAGTTACTCGGCAGGGGAGTACACAGATACGCAGTATTTT
once	TRBV29-1	TRBD2	TRBJ2-1	CSVVGGAGAGNEQFF	TGCAGCGTTGTCGGGGGGGCGGGAGCAGGCAATGAGCAGTTCTTC
NA	TRBV11-1	NA	TRBJ1-2	CASSLKRRASGYTF	TGTGCCAGCAGCTTAAAACGGCGGGCGTCTGGCTACACCTTC
NA	TRBV6-5	TRBD2	TRBJ2-2	CASTSGANTGELFF	TGTGCCAGTACTAGCGGGGCGAACACCGGGGAGCTGTTTTTT
once	TRBV9	TRBD2	TRBJ2-3	CASSEGAGGPITQYF	TGTGCCAGCAGCGAGGGAGCGGGAGGGCCAATTACGCAGTATTTT
NA	TRBV7-2	TRBD2	TRBJ2-2	CASSFGTSWSGELFF	TGTGCCAGCAGCTTCGGGACTAGCTGGTCCGGGGAGCTGTTTTTT
NA	TRBV7-8	NA	TRBJ2-5	CASSGRRYQETQYF	TGTGCCAGCAGCGGGAGACGGTACCAAGAGACCCAGTACTTC
NA	TRBV7-9	TRBD2	TRBJ2-1	CASSLGLAGEEQFF	TGTGCCAGCAGCTTAGGGCTAGCGGGAGAAGAGCAGTTCTTC
NA	TRBV7-8	NA	TRBJ1-1	CASSPSRDLAFF	TGTGCCAGCAGCCCGTCCAGGGATTTGGCTTTCTTT
once	TRBV5-1	NA	TRBJ1-3	CASSFGDSGNTIYF	TGCGCCAGCAGCTTCGGTGACTCTGGAAACACCATATATTTT
NA	TRBV5-6	NA	TRBJ1-3	CASSLVGGHNSGNTIYF	TGTGCCAGCAGCTTGGTAGGGGGACACAACTCTGGAAACACCATATATTTT
NA	TRBV7-3	TRBD2	TRBJ2-5	CASSLGGRQTQYF	TGTGCCAGCAGCTTAGGCGGGAGGCAGACCCAGTACTTC
NA	TRBV19	NA	TRBJ2-1	CASSIGSGESYNEQFF	TGTGCCAGTAGTATAGGTTCGGGGGAGTCGTACAATGAGCAGTTCTTC
NA	TRBV5-6	TRBD1	TRBJ2-3	CASTKDRGLTDTQYF	TGTGCCAGCACCAAAGACAGGGGGCTCACAGATACGCAGTATTTT
NA	TRBV14	NA	TRBJ2-3	CASSQALEGTQYF	TGTGCCAGCAGCCAAGCTTTGGAGGGTACGCAGTATTTT
few	TRBV7-2	TRBD2	TRBJ2-3	CASSPGLAGGDTQYF	TGTGCCAGCAGCCCGGGACTAGCGGGAGGAGATACGCAGTATTTT
NA	TRBV27	NA	TRBJ1-2	CASSLGDTNYGYTF	TGTGCCAGCAGTTTAGGGGACACCAACTATGGCTACACCTTC
NA	TRBV5-4	TRBD1	TRBJ2-7	CASSFLDRPYEQYF	TGTGCCAGCAGCTTTTTGGACAGGCCCTACGAGCAGTACTTC
few	TRBV19	NA	TRBJ1-2	CATDVGTNSGYTF	TGTGCCACCGACGTAGGGACAAATTCCGGCTACACCTTC
NA	TRBV6-6	TRBD1	TRBJ2-7	CASTPGQGPYEQYF	TGTGCCAGCACCCCGGGACAGGGGCCCTACGAGCAGTACTTC
NA	TRBV7-2	TRBD2	TRBJ2-1	CASSLQAGDVEQFF	TGTGCCAGCAGCTTACAAGCGGGGGACGTTGAGCAGTTCTTC
NA	TRBV9	NA	TRBJ2-3	CASSVAGGQTRTDTQYF	TGTGCCAGCAGCGTAGCTGGGGGACAAACACGCACAGATACGCAGTATTTT
NA	TRBV27	TRBD1	TRBJ2-7	CASSVGTVSSYEQYF	TGTGCCAGCAGTGTCGGGACAGTGAGCTCCTACGAGCAGTACTTC
NA	TRBV28	NA	TRBJ2-7	CASSLLTVSYEQYF	TGTGCCAGCAGTTTATTAACAGTCTCCTACGAGCAGTACTTC
once	TRBV19	NA	TRBJ2-1	CASSIDVARSYNEQFF	TGTGCCAGTAGTATAGATGTTGCGCGCTCCTACAATGAGCAGTTCTTC
NA	TRBV9	NA	TRBJ1-2	CASSRGGLNPYGYTF	TGTGCCAGCAGCAGGGGGGGCCTAAACCCCTATGGCTACACCTTC
NA	TRBV4-2	TRBD2	TRBJ2-3	CASSQEASGGATDTQYF	TGTGCCAGCAGCCAAGAGGCCAGCGGGGGTGCCACAGATACGCAGTATTTT
NA	TRBV5-6	NA	TRBJ2-5	CASSPSREETQYF	TGTGCCAGCAGCCCGTCCAGGGAAGAGACCCAGTACTTC